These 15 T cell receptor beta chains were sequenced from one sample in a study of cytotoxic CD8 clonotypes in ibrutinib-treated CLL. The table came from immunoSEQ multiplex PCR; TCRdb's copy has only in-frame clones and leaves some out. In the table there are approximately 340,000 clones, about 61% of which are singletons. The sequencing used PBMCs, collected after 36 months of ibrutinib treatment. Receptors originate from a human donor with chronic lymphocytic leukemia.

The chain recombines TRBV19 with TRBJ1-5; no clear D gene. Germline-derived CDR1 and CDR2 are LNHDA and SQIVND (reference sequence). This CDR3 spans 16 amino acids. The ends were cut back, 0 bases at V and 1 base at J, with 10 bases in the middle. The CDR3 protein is CASSIDFWKSNQPQHF. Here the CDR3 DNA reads TGTGCCAGTAGTATAGATTTCTGGAAGAGCAATCAGCCCCAGCATTTT.

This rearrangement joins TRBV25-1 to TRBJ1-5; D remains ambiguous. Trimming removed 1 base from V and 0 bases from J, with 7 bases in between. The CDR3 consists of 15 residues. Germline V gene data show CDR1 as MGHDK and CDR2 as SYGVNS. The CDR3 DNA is TGTGCCAGCAGTGAATCTAGAGTTAGCAATCAGCCCCAGCATTTT. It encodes CASSESRVSNQPQHF. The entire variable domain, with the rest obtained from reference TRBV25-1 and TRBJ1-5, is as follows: EADIYQTPRYLVIGTGKKITLECSQTMGHDKMYWYQQDPGMELHLIHYSYGVNSTEKGDLSSESTVSRIRTEHFPLTLESARPSHTSQYLCASSESRVSNQPQHFGDGTRLSIL.

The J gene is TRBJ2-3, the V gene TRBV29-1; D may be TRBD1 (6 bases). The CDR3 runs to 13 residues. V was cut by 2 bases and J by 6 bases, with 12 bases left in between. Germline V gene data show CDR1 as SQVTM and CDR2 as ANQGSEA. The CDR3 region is CSVETGRVDTQYF. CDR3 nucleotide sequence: TGCAGCGTTGAAACAGGGAGAGTTGATACGCAGTATTTT.

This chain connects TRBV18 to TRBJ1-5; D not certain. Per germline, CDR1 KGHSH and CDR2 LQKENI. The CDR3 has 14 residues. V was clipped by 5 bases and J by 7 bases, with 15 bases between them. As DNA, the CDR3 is TGTGCCAGCTCAGAACGGCGTTCGGGCCAGCCCCAGCATTTT. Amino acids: CASSERRSGQPQHF.

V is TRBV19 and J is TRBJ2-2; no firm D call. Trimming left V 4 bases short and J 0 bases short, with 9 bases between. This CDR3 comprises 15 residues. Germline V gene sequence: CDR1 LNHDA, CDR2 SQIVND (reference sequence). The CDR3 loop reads CASSKSASNTGELFF. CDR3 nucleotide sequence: TGTGCCAGTAGTAAAAGCGCTTCGAACACCGGGGAGCTGTTTTTT.

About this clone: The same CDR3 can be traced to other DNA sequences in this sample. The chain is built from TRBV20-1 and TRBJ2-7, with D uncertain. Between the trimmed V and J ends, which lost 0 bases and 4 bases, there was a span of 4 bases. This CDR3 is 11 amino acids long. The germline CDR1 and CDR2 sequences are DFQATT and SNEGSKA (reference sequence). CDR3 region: CSARERYEQYF. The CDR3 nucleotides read TGCAGTGCTAGAGAGCGGTACGAGCAGTACTTC.

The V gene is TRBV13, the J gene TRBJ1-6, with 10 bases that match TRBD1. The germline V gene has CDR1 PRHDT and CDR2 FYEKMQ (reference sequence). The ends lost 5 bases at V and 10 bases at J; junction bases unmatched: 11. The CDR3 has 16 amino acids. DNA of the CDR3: TGTGCCAGCAGCGCAAGGGACAGGGGCCGCAGGTCACCCCTCCACTTT. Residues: CASSARDRGRRSPLHF.

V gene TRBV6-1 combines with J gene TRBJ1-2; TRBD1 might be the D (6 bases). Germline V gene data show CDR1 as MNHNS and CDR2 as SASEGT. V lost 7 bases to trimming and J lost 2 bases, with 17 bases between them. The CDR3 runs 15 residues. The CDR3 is CASITWGQENYGYTF. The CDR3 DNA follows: TGTGCCAGCATTACCTGGGGGCAGGAGAACTATGGCTACACCTTC.

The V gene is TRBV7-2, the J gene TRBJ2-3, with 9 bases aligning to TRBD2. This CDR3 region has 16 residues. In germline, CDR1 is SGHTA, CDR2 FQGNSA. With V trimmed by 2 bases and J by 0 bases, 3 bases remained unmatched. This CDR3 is CASSLRLAGSTDTQYF. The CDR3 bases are TGTGCCAGCAGCTTAAGGCTAGCGGGGAGCACAGATACGCAGTATTTT.

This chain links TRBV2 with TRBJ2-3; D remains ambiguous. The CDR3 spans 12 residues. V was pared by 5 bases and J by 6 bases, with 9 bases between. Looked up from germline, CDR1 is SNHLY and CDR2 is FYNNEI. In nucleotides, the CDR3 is TGTGCCAGCAGTAGAGATGGGGATACGCAGTATTTT. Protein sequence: CASSRDGDTQYF.

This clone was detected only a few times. CDR3 amino acids: CASSLDNNQPQHF. Written as DNA, the CDR3 is TGTGCCAGCAGCTTGGACAACAATCAGCCCCAGCATTTT. The genes are TRBV7-6 and TRBJ1-5, with a possible D match to TRBD1 (5 bases). The CDR3 sequence is 13 residues long. Trimming took 3 bases from V and 3 from J, leaving 6 bases between them. Per the germline V gene, CDR1 is SGHVS and CDR2 is FNYEAQ.

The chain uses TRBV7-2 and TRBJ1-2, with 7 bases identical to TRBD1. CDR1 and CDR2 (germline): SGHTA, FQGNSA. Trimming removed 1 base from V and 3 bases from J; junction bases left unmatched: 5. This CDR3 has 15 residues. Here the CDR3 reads CASSLGGGAYYGYTF. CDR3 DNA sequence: TGTGCCAGCAGCTTAGGAGGGGGCGCGTACTATGGCTACACCTTC.

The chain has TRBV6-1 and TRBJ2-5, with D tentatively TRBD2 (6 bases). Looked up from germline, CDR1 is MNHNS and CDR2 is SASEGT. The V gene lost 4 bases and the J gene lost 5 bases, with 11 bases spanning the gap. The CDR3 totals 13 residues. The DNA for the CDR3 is TGTGCCAGCAGTGGTGGAGGGATGGAGACCCAGTACTTC. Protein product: CASSGGGMETQYF.

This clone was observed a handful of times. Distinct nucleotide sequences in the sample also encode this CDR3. The CDR3 nucleotides are TGTGCCAGCAGTTTAAAAGGGAGCCATGGCTACACCTTC. Protein: CASSLKGSHGYTF. This chain joins TRBV27 and TRBJ1-2; D uncertain. This CDR3 has 13 amino acids. Trimming removed 2 bases from V and 6 bases from J, with 10 bases in between. Germline lookup yields CDR1 MNHEY and CDR2 SMNVEV (reference sequence).

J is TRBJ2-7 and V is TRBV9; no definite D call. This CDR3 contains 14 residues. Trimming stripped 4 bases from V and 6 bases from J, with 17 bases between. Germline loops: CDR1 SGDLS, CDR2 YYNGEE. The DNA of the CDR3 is TGTGCCAGCAGCCCCAGTCCCCTCCTGTCCGAGCAGTACTTC. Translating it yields CASSPSPLLSEQYF.